This record concerns one TCR beta chain sequence. The antigen remains unidentified. Healthy bone marrow donors made up the cohort. This specimen comes from a study of cytomegalovirus exposure and HLA in healthy donors. Findings of the study overall: There were reportedly fewer N-insertions in an Asian-associated ancestry cluster than the roughly 700-donor mean, in a later analysis. At a 0.05 false discovery rate, a later analysis found 16,951 TCR beta sequences to be associated with HLA alleles.

Researchers ran the PCR with 60 Vbeta and 13 Jbeta primers. The assay was immunoSEQ multiplex PCR, and TCRdb's table has in-frame clones only and misses some. This sample carries fewer than 200,000 clones, roughly 87% of them seen once, and the ten largest clones take 1.1%. The source is a boy between 2 and 10 years old in good health and CMV-seronegative. The material sequenced was PBMCs.

CDR3: CASSVGLSTDTQYF. In DNA, the CDR3 is TGTGCCAGCAGTGTTGGACTCAGCACAGATACGCAGTATTTT. The chain joins TRBV2 to TRBJ2-3, with a weak D call TRBD2 (5 bases). Germline V gene lookup returns CDR1 SNHLY and CDR2 FYNNEI. The CDR3 totals 14 residues. V shed 4 bases and J shed 0 bases, with 8 bases lying between them.